This TCR beta chain came from a study of T cell repertoires in cytomegalovirus infection. Study details: Shared public TCR beta signatures pointed to both CMV infection and a matching HLA type. Study results and limitations: It was HLA-C-restricted CMV-specific TCR beta clonotypes that dominated the response ex vivo. Cumulative frequency (of public TCR beta family members) identified carriers of CMV plus the relevant HLA.

Trimming at V came to 5 bases and at J to 10 bases, leaving 6 bases not matched to a gene. CDR3 size: 14 residues. This clonotype was picked up many times. Its antigen remains unidentified. TCRdb used MiXCR to reprocess the reads, holding one entry per CDR3 protein. The table records more than 400,000 distinct CDR3 sequences, roughly 29% of them present only once. Sequenced input: PBMCs. The V gene is TRBV12-3 or TRBV12-4, the J gene TRBJ2-1; 12 nucleotides align to TRBD2. The source is a human donor in good health (CMV status not recorded). Some clones in this sample may be carry-over from other donors' samples. Here the CDR3 DNA reads TGTGCCAGCAGTGCGGGACTAGCGGGCACCGAGCAGTTCTTC. Translation: CASSAGLAGTEQFF.